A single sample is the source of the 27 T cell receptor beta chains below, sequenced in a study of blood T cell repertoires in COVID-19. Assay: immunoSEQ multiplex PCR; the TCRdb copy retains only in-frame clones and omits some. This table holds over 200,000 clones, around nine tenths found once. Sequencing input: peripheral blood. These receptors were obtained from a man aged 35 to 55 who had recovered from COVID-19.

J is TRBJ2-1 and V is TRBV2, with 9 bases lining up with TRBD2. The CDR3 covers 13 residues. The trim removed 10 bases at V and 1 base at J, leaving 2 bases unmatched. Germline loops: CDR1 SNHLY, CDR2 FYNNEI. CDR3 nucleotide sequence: TGTGCCACTCTAGCGGGGTCCTACAATGAGCAGTTCTTC. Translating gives CATLAGSYNEQFF.

The CDR3 region has the DNA TGTGCCAGCTCACCGGCTAGCGGGGGTTTCAATGAGCAGTTCTTC. Its protein product is CASSPASGGFNEQFF. The chain links TRBV18 to TRBJ2-1; 10 bases map to TRBD2. Germline lookup yields CDR1 KGHSH and CDR2 LQKENI. This CDR3 comprises 15 residues. V shed 3 bases and J 6 bases; nucleotides not matched to a gene: 5.

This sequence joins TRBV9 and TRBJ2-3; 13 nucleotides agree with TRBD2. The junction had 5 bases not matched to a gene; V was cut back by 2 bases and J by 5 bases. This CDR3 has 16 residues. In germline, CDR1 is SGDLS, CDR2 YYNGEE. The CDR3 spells CASSVGLAGVGDTQYF. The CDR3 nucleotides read TGTGCCAGCAGCGTCGGACTAGCGGGAGTAGGAGATACGCAGTATTTT.

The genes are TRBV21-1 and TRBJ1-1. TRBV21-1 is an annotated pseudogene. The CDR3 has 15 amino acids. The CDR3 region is CASSKASGKDAEAFF. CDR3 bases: TGTGCCAGCAGCAAAGCAAGCGGGAAGGACGCTGAAGCTTTCTTT.

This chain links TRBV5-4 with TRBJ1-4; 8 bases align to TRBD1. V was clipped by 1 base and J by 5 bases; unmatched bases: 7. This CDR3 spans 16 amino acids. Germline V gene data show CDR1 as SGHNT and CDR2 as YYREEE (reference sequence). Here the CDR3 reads CASSLFRTGRNEKLFF. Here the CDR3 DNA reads TGTGCCAGCAGCTTGTTTCGGACAGGGCGGAATGAAAAACTGTTTTTT.

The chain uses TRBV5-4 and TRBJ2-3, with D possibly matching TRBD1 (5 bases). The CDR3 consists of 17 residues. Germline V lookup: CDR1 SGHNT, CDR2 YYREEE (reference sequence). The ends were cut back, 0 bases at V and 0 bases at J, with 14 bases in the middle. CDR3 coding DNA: TGTGCCAGCAGCTTGGATACCCGACAGTCTAGCACAGATACGCAGTATTTT. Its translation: CASSLDTRQSSTDTQYF.

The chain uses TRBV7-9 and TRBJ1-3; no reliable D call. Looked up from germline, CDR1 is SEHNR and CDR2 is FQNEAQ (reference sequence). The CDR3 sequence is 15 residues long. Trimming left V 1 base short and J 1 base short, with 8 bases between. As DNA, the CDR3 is TGTGCCAGCAGCTTAGATTACGGGTCTGGAAACACCATATATTTT. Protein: CASSLDYGSGNTIYF.

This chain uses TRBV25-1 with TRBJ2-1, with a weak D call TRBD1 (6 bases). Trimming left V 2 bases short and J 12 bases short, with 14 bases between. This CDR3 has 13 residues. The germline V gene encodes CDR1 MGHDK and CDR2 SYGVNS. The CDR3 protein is CASSENWGLGQFF. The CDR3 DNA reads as TGTGCCAGCAGTGAAAATTGGGGGCTGGGGCAGTTCTTC. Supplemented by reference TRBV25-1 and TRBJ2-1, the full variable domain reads EADIYQTPRYLVIGTGKKITLECSQTMGHDKMYWYQQDPGMELHLIHYSYGVNSTEKGDLSSESTVSRIRTEHFPLTLESARPSHTSQYLCASSENWGLGQFFGPGTRLTVL.

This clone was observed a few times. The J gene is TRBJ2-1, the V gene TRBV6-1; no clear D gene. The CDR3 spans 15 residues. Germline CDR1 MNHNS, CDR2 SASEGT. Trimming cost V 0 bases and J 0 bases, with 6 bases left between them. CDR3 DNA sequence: TGTGCCAGCAGTGAAGCGAGCACCTCCTACAATGAGCAGTTCTTC. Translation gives CASSEASTSYNEQFF.

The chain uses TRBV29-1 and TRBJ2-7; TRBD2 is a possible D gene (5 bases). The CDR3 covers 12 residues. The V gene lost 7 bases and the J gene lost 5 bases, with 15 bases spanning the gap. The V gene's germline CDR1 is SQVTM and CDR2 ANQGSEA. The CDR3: CSAGLAIHEQYF. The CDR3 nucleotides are TGCAGCGCCGGGCTAGCCATCCACGAGCAGTACTTC.

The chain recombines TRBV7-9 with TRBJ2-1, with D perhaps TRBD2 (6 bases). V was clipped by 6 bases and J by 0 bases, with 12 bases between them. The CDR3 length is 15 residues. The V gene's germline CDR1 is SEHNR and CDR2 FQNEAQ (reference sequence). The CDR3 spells CASRGGPSSYNEQFF. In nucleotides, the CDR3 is TGTGCCAGCAGGGGAGGTCCGAGCTCCTACAATGAGCAGTTCTTC.

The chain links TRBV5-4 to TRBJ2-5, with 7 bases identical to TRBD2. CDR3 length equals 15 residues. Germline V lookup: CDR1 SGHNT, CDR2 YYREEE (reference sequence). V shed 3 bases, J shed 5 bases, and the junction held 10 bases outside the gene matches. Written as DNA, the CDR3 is TGTGCCAGCAGCTCCCCTAGCGGACTTCAGGAGACCCAGTACTTC. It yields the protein CASSSPSGLQETQYF. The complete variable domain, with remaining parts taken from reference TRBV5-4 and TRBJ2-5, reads ETGVTQSPTHLIKTRGQQVTLRCSSQSGHNTVSWYQQALGQGPQFIFQYYREEENGRGNFPPRFSGLQFPNYSSELNVNALELDDSALYLCASSSPSGLQETQYFGPGTRLLVL.

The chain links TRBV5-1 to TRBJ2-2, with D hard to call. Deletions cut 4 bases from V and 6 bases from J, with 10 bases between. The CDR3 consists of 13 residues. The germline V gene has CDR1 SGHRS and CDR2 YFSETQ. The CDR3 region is CASSRETAGELFF. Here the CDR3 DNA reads TGCGCCAGCAGCCGAGAGACTGCCGGGGAGCTGTTTTTT.

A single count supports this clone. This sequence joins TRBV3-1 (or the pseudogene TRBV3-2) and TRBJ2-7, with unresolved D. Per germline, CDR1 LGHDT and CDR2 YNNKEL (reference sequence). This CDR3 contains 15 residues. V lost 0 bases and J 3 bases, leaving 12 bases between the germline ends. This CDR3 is CASSQDLSYHYEQYF. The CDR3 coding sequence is TGTGCCAGCAGCCAAGACCTAAGCTACCACTACGAGCAGTACTTC.

The CDR3 sequence: CASSEPPADTQYF. The CDR3 DNA is TGTGCCAGCAGTGAACCTCCAGCGGATACGCAGTATTTT. The chain is built from TRBV6-1 and TRBJ2-3, with D uncertain. Trimming pared 2 bases from V and 6 bases from J, leaving 9 bases between. This CDR3 has 13 amino acids. The germline gives CDR1 MNHNS, CDR2 SASEGT.

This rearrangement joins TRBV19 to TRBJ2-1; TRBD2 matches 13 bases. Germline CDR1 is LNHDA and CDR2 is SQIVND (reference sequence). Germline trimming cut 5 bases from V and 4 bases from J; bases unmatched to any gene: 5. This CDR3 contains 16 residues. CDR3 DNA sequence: TGTGCCAGTAGTGGACTGACTAGCGGGAGGTACAATGAGCAGTTCTTC. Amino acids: CASSGLTSGRYNEQFF.

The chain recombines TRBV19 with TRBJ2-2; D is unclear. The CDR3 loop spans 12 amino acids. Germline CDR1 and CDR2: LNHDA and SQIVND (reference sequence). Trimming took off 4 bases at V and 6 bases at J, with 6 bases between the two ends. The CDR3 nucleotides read TGTGCCAGTAGTACCTTAGCCGGGGAGCTGTTTTTT. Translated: CASSTLAGELFF.

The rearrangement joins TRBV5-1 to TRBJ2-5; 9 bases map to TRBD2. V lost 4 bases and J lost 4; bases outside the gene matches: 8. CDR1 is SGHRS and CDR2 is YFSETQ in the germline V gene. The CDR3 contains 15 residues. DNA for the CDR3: TGCGCCAGCAGCCAAATAACGGGACTAGCAGAGACCCAGTACTTC. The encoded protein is CASSQITGLAETQYF.

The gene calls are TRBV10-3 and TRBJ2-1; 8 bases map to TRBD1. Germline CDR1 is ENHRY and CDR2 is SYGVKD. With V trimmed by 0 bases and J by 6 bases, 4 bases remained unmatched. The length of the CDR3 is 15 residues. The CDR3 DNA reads TGTGCCATCAGTGAGTCCCAGGGGGCCGGCAATGAGCAGTTCTTC. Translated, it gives CAISESQGAGNEQFF.

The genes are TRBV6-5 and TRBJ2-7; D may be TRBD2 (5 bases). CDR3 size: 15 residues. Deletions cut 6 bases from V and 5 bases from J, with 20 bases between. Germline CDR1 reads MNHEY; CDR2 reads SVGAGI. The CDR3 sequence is CASSMAQAGSNEQYF. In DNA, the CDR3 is TGTGCCAGCAGCATGGCCCAGGCGGGTTCGAACGAGCAGTACTTC.

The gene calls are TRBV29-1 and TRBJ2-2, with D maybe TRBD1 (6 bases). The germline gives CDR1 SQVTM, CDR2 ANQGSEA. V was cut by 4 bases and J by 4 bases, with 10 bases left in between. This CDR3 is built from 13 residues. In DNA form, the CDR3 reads TGCAGCGTTGCAGGGGTTGGCACCGGGGAGCTGTTTTTT. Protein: CSVAGVGTGELFF.

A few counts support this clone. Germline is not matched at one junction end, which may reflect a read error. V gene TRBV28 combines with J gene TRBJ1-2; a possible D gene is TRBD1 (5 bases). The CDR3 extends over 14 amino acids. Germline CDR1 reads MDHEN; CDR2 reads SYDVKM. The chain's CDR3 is CASTLSGSGYGYTF. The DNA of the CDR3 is TGTGCCAGCACTTTATCCGGGTCAGGGTATGGCTACACCTTC.

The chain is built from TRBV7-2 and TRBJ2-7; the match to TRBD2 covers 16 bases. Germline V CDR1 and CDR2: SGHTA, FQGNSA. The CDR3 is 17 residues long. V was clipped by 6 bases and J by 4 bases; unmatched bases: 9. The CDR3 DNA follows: TGTGCCAGCAGTCCAGGGACTAGCGGGAGGGCCGCGTACGAGCAGTACTTC. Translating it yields CASSPGTSGRAAYEQYF.

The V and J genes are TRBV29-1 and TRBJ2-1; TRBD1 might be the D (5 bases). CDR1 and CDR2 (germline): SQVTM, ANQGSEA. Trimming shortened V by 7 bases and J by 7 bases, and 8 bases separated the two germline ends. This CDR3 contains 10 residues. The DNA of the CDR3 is TGCAGCGGCAAGGGGAATGAGCAGTTCTTC. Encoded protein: CSGKGNEQFF.

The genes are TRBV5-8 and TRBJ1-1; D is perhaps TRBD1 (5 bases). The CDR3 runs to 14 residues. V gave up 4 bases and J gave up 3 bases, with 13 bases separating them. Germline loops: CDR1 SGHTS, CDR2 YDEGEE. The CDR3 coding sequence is TGTGCCAGCAGCCTCAGGGTAGGGCACACTGAAGCTTTCTTT. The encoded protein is CASSLRVGHTEAFF. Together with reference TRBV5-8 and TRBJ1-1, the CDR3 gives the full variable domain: EAGVTQSPTHLIKTRGQQATLRCSPISGHTSVYWYQQALGLGLQFLLWYDEGEERNRGNFPPRFSGRQFPNYSSELNVNALELEDSALYLCASSLRVGHTEAFFGQGTRLTVV.

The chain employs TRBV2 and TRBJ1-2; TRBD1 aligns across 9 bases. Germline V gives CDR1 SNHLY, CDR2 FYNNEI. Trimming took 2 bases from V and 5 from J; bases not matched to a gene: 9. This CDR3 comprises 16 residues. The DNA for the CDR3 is TGTGCCAGCAGTGAAATGCGGGACAGGGTGTCTTATGGCTACACCTTC. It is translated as CASSEMRDRVSYGYTF.

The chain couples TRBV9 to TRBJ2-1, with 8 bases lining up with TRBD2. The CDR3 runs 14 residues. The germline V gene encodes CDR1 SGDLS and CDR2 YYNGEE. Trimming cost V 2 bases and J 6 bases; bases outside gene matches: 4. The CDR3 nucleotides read TGTGCCAGCAGCGTGGGACTAGGGACCAATGAGCAGTTCTTC. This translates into CASSVGLGTNEQFF.